This TCR beta chain was documented in a study of T-cell memory formation after mild COVID-19. Study background: Clusters of TCRs were largely donor specific. Broader study findings: There was a balanced CD4/CD8 profile in clones contracting day 15 to 85, and later expanders leaned CD4+. Cross-reactive memory seemingly joined, as some responding clones were found in pre-infection memory.

This clonotype has only a few counts. Its target is unknown. The CDR3 has 14 residues. CDR1 and CDR2 from the germline V gene are SGHVS and FQNEAQ. V dropped 2 bases and J dropped 6 bases, with 13 bases sitting between them. 5'RACE with constant-segment primers yielded barcoded, UMI-tagged TCR alpha and TCR beta cDNA libraries. TCRdb reprocessed the 5' RACE reads via MiXCR and lists one record per CDR3 protein. The sample has some 210,000 distinct CDR3 sequences, about 18% seen once. Sequenced: PBMCs or a T cell subset sorted from them (not recorded which). This TCR was recovered from an adult woman who had mild COVID-19 (a few samples of this study predate the infection). Cell type and time point are not known. This chain joins TRBV7-8 and TRBJ1-1; D is undetermined. The CDR3 is CASSLRRADPEAFF. The CDR3 nucleotides read TGTGCCAGCAGCTTACGGAGGGCTGATCCTGAAGCTTTCTTT. Together with reference TRBV7-8 and TRBJ1-1, the CDR3 gives the full variable domain: GAGVSQSPRYKVAKRGQDVALRCDPISGHVSLFWYQQALGQGPEFLTYFQNEAQLDKSGLPSDRFFAERPEGSVSTLKIQRTQQEDSAVYLCASSLRRADPEAFFGQGTRLTVV.